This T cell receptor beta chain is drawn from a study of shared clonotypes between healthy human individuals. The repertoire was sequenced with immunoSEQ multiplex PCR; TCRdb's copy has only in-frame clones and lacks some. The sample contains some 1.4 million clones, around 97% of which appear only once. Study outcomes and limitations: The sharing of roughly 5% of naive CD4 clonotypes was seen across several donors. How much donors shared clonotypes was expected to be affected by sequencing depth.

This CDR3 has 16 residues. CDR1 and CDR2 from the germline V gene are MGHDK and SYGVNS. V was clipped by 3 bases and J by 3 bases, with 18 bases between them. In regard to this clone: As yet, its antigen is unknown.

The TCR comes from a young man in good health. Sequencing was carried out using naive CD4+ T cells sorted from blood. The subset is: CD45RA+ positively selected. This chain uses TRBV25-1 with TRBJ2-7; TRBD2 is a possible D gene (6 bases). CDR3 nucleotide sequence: TGTGCCAGCAGTGAGGGGGGACGAATTCGAGGCTACGAGCAGTACTTC. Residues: CASSEGGRIRGYEQYF.